Sequencing of this TCR beta chain was carried out in a study of blood T cell repertoires in COVID-19. Whole-study context: Sources were T cells, B-cell-depleted T cells, or PBMCs; the material itself was cDNA or gDNA.

For recovered donors of Cohort 3, there were two negative PCRs, clearance, or symptom resolution. Source study methods: How many nucleated cells were present was estimated from reference gene primer amplification. Clones were sequenced by immunoSEQ multiplex PCR, and TCRdb holds only the in-frame ones, with some missing. D and trimming come from the DNA, and the V and J calls and clone size come from that table. The repertoire includes approximately 380,000 clones, 85% to 90% of them detected once, and less than 1.5% sits in the top ten. J lost 6 bases, V lost 3 bases, and 7 bases had no gene match. This CDR3 is built from 14 residues. CDR1 is SGHAT and CDR2 is FQNNGV in the germline V gene.

This clonotype was sampled from a woman between 18 and 29 years old who had recovered from COVID-19. The chain links TRBV11-2 to TRBJ2-7; 8 bases match TRBD1. The sequenced sample consisted of PBMCs or T cells enriched from blood (not recorded which). CDR3 nucleotides: TGTGCCAGCAGCTTGTCGGGGACAGGATCCGAGCAGTACTTC. Residues: CASSLSGTGSEQYF.